A single sample gave rise to the 18 T cell receptor beta chains below, sequenced in a study of T cell responses to AZD1222 COVID-19 vaccine. Repertoires were generated with immunoSEQ multiplex PCR, while TCRdb's copy carries only in-frame clones and drops some. The profile shows some 85,000 clones, about 91% of them singletons. Sequenced here: peripheral blood, sampled on day 0 of AZD1222 vaccination. Receptors originate from an adult in good health.

This clone has a single count. The chain carries TRBV3-1 (or the pseudogene TRBV3-2) and TRBJ2-2; 7 bases agree with TRBD2. The V segment lost 4 bases and the J segment 4 bases; nucleotides outside the gene matches: 6. The CDR3 is 15 amino acids. Germline V gene data show CDR1 as LGHDT and CDR2 as YNNKEL (reference sequence). Here the CDR3 DNA reads TGTGCCAGCAGCCGGGGGGGTCGGGGCACCGGGGAGCTGTTTTTT. Protein sequence: CASSRGGRGTGELFF.

The rearrangement links TRBV14 to TRBJ2-1, with D perhaps TRBD2 (6 bases). The germline gives CDR1 SGHDN, CDR2 FVKESK. V lost 4 bases to trimming and J lost 10 bases, with 14 bases between them. The CDR3 has 13 residues. The CDR3 loop reads CASSPLLAWEQFF. DNA for the CDR3: TGTGCCAGCAGCCCACTACTAGCATGGGAGCAGTTCTTC.

This clone was seen only once. The chain recombines TRBV5-6 with TRBJ2-7; 10 bases map to TRBD2. CDR3 size: 16 residues. The V gene end was trimmed by 6 bases and the J gene end by 3 bases; junction bases not matched to a gene: 12. Germline CDR1 is SGHDT and CDR2 is YYEEEE. CDR3 sequence reads: CASNLVASGRHYEQYF. The CDR3 DNA is TGTGCCAGCAACCTTGTGGCTAGCGGGAGACACTACGAGCAGTACTTC.

The chain uses TRBV9 and TRBJ1-1; no reliable D call. This CDR3 comprises 14 residues. Trimming removed 0 bases from V and 0 bases from J, with 6 bases in between. CDR1 and CDR2 from the germline V gene are SGDLS and YYNGEE. Written as DNA, the CDR3 is TGTGCCAGCAGCGTAGGCAGTATGAACACTGAAGCTTTCTTT. It yields the protein CASSVGSMNTEAFF.

This chain uses TRBV30 with TRBJ1-1; weak D call: TRBD1 (5 bases). V was cut by 0 bases and J by 3 bases, with 8 bases left in between. Germline-derived CDR1 and CDR2 are GTSNPN and SVGIG (reference sequence). The CDR3 consists of 13 residues. CDR3 sequence reads: CAWSVMGDTEAFF. The CDR3 DNA follows: TGTGCCTGGAGTGTAATGGGGGACACTGAAGCTTTCTTT.

The chain carries TRBV9 and TRBJ2-3; D is possibly TRBD1 or TRBD2 (5 bases each). V was shortened by 7 bases and J by 7 bases, with 16 bases between the two germline ends. Germline V gene data show CDR1 as SGDLS and CDR2 as YYNGEE. The CDR3 length is 13 residues. In nucleotides, the CDR3 is TGTGCCAGCGCCGGGACCCCCCGGAATACGCAGTATTTT. It translates to CASAGTPRNTQYF.

V usage is TRBV7-9 and J usage is TRBJ1-5; D may be TRBD1 (5 bases). Trimming stripped 5 bases from V and 3 bases from J, with 8 bases between. Per the germline V gene, CDR1 is SEHNR and CDR2 is FQNEAQ (reference sequence). The CDR3 has 13 amino acids. The CDR3 region is CASSRQSNQPQHF. CDR3 DNA sequence: TGTGCCAGCAGCCGACAGTCCAATCAGCCCCAGCATTTT.

This sequence joins TRBV11-1 and TRBJ2-5, with 8 bases that match TRBD2. This CDR3 is built from 13 residues. Looked up from germline, CDR1 is SGHAT and CDR2 is FQDESV (reference sequence). Germline trimming cut 6 bases from V and 5 bases from J; bases unmatched to any gene: 5. The CDR3 nucleotides are TGTGCCAGCAGTTCCGGACTAGCTGAGACCCAGTACTTC. Protein: CASSSGLAETQYF.

The V gene is TRBV28, the J gene TRBJ2-7; the match to TRBD1 covers 11 bases. V gave up 8 bases and J gave up 4 bases; unmatched junction bases: 10. CDR3 length: 15 amino acids. The germline CDR1 and CDR2 sequences are MDHEN and SYDVKM. CDR3 DNA: TGTGCCAGCTTCTCGAGGGGACAGGGGGATTACGAGCAGTACTTC. It specifies CASFSRGQGDYEQYF. The full variable domain, its missing parts supplied by reference TRBV28 and TRBJ2-7, is DVKVTQSSRYLVKRTGEKVFLECVQDMDHENMFWYRQDPGLGLRLIYFSYDVKMKEKGDIPEGYSVSREKKERFSLILESASTNQTSMYLCASFSRGQGDYEQYFGPGTRLTVT.

The chain uses TRBV5-1 and TRBJ1-1; D uncertain. From germline, CDR1 is SGHRS and CDR2 YFSETQ. V gave up 4 bases and J gave up 5 bases, with 15 bases separating them. CDR3 size: 14 residues. The CDR3 DNA reads TGCGCCAGCAGCCTCCCCGACCCGGGGACTGAAGCTTTCTTT. It yields the protein CASSLPDPGTEAFF. Variable domain in full (rest from reference TRBV5-1 and TRBJ1-1): KAGVTQTPRYLIKTRGQQVTLSCSPISGHRSVSWYQQTPGQGLQFLFEYFSETQRNKGNFPGRFSGRQFSNSRSEMNVSTLELGDSALYLCASSLPDPGTEAFFGQGTRLTVV.

This clone has a handful of counts. The gene calls are TRBV18 and TRBJ2-7, with TRBD1 matching over 7 bases. This CDR3 region has 14 residues. Per the germline V gene, CDR1 is KGHSH and CDR2 is LQKENI. The V segment lost 2 bases and the J segment 4 bases; nucleotides outside the gene matches: 5. CDR3 sequence reads: CASSPGTEDYEQYF. CDR3 sequence (DNA): TGTGCCAGCTCACCAGGGACAGAGGATTACGAGCAGTACTTC. The full variable domain, in which reference TRBV18 and TRBJ2-7 provide the parts outside the CDR3, is NAGVMQNPRHLVRRRGQEARLRCSPMKGHSHVYWYRQLPEEGLKFMVYLQKENIIDESGMPKERFSAEFPKEGPSILRIQQVVRGDSAAYFCASSPGTEDYEQYFGPGTRLTVT.

The chain carries TRBV29-1 and TRBJ1-2, with 11 bases matching TRBD1. The CDR3 consists of 17 residues. Germline CDR1 SQVTM, CDR2 ANQGSEA. With 1 base clipped from V and 3 bases from J, the junction kept 10 bases outside the gene matches. CDR3 sequence (DNA): TGCAGCGTTGAAGGTCAACAGACGGGACAGGGGGACTATGGCTACACCTTC. This encodes CSVEGQQTGQGDYGYTF.

The gene calls are TRBV19 and TRBJ1-5, with 8 bases fitting TRBD1. Trimming at V came to 4 bases and at J to 7 bases, leaving 9 bases not matched to a gene. In germline, CDR1 is LNHDA, CDR2 SQIVND (reference sequence). CDR3 length: 15 amino acids. In DNA, the CDR3 is TGTGCCAGTAGTAGTCCAGGGGGCGCGGGACAGCCCCAGCATTTT. It yields the protein CASSSPGGAGQPQHF. The full variable domain, its missing parts supplied by reference TRBV19 and TRBJ1-5, is DGGITQSPKYLFRKEGQNVTLSCEQNLNHDAMYWYRQDPGQGLRLIYYSQIVNDFQKGDIAEGYSVSREKKESFPLTVTSAQKNPTAFYLCASSSPGGAGQPQHFGDGTRLSIL.

V is TRBV21-1 and J is TRBJ2-7; TRBD1 reflects the table's D call only, with no check against the DNA. TRBV21-1 has pseudogene status. The CDR3 consists of 14 residues. CDR3 bases: TGTGCCAGCAGCCCAAACAGGCGACACCACGAGCAGTACTTC. Amino acids: CASSPNRRHHEQYF.

This clone was found once. The chain has TRBV6-6 and TRBJ2-1; no clear D gene. Trimming pared 2 bases from V and 6 bases from J, leaving 8 bases between. Per germline, CDR1 MNHNY and CDR2 SVGAGI (reference sequence). The length of the CDR3 is 13 residues. CDR3 nucleotide sequence: TGTGCCAGCAGTTACGGGTTGGGCAATGAGCAGTTCTTC. Its protein product is CASSYGLGNEQFF.

This chain joins TRBV20-1 and TRBJ1-6; tentative D call: TRBD1 (5 bases). The CDR3 sequence is 16 residues long. Trimming removed 3 bases from V and 7 bases from J, with 19 bases in between. The germline gives CDR1 DFQATT, CDR2 SNEGSKA (reference sequence). The CDR3 sequence is CSASGGASISNSPLHF. The CDR3 DNA reads as TGCAGTGCTAGTGGAGGGGCCAGTATAAGCAATTCACCCCTCCACTTT.

This CDR3 reads CASSYVTGELFF. The DNA for the CDR3 is TGTGCCAGCAGTTATGTCACCGGGGAGCTGTTTTTT. This chain uses TRBV27 with TRBJ2-2; no reliable D call. Per the germline V gene, CDR1 is MNHEY and CDR2 is SMNVEV (reference sequence). Deletions cut 4 bases from V and 4 bases from J, with 4 bases between. The CDR3 runs to 12 residues.

This chain joins TRBV15 and TRBJ1-1; D is undetermined. The CDR3 sequence is 13 residues long. V shed 5 bases and J shed 3 bases, with 10 bases lying between them. Germline loops: CDR1 LNHNV, CDR2 YYDKDF (reference sequence). This chain's CDR3 is CATSVGRYTEAFF. In nucleotides, the CDR3 is TGTGCCACCAGCGTGGGCAGGTACACTGAAGCTTTCTTT.